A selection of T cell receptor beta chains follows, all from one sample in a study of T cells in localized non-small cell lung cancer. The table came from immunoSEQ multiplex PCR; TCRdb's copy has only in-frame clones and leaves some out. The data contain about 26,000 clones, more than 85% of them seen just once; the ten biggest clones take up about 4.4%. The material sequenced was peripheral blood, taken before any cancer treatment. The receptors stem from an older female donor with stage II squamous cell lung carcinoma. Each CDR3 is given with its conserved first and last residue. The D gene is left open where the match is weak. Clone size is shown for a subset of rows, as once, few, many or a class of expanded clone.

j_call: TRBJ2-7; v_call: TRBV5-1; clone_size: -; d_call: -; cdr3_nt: TGCGCCAGCAGCTTGGGGACAATGGGATACGAGCAGTACTTC; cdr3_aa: CASSLGTMGYEQYF
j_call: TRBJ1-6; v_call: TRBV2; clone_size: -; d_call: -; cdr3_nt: TGTGCCAGCAGTGCGGGACATTTCGCGGATTCACCCCTCCACTTT; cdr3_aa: CASSAGHFADSPLHF
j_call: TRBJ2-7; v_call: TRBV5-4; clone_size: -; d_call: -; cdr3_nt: TGTGCCAGCAGCTTTGGGGCCACCTACGAGCAGTACTTC; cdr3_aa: CASSFGATYEQYF
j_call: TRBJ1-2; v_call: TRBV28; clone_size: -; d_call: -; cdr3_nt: TGTGCCAGCAGTCCGCGATATAGGGTACGGGTGAGTGGCTACACCTTC; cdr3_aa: CASSPRYRVRVSGYTF
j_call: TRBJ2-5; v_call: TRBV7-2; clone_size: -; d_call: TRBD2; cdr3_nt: TGTGCCAGCAGCCATACACTAGCGGGGGCAGAGACCCAGTACTTC; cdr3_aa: CASSHTLAGAETQYF
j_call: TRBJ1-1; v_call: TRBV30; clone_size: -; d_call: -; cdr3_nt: TGTGCCTGGAGTGACACCGGCGGGCGGGACACTGAAGCTTTCTTT; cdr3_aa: CAWSDTGGRDTEAFF
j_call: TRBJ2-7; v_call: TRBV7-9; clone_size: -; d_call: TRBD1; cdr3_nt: TGTGCCAGCAGCGGCGGGACAGGGTCCCCCTACGAGCAGTACTTC; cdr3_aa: CASSGGTGSPYEQYF
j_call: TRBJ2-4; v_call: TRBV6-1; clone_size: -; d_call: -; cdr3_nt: TGTGCCAGCCGGGACATACAAAACATTCAGTACTTC; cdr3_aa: CASRDIQNIQYF
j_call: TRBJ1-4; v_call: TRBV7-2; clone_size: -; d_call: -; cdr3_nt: TGTGCCAGCAGCTTAGTCGCACAGACTCATGAAAAACTGTTTTTT; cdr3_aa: CASSLVAQTHEKLFF
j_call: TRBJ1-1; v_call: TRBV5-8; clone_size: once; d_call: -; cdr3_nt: TGTGCCAGCAGCCACCGTCCTTACGGGGGTCTCACTGAAGCTTTCTTT; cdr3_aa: CASSHRPYGGLTEAFF
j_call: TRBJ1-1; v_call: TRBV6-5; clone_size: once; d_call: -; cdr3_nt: TGTGCCAGCAGTAGGGGAGGCCTCACTGAAGCTTTCTTT; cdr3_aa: CASSRGGLTEAFF
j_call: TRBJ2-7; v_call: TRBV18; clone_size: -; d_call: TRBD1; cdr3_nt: TGTGCCAGCTCACCGGGACAGGGTGGGACCTACGAGCAGTACTTC; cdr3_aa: CASSPGQGGTYEQYF
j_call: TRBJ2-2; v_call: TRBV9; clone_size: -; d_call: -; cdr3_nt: TGTGCCAGCAGCGAGGGGGGCACCGGGGAGCTGTTTTTT; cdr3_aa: CASSEGGTGELFF
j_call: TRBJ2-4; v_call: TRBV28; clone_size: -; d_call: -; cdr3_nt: TGTGCCAGCAGTTGGAGGAACCTAGCCAAAAACATTCAGTACTTC; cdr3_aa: CASSWRNLAKNIQYF
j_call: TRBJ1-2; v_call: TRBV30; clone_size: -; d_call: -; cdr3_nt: TGTGCCTGGAGTGTAGGGGAGGGGTATGGCTACACCTTC; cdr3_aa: CAWSVGEGYGYTF
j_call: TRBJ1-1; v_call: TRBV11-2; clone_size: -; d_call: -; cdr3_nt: TGTGCCAGCAGCTTAAGCGATCAGGGGACTGAAGCTTTCTTT; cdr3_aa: CASSLSDQGTEAFF
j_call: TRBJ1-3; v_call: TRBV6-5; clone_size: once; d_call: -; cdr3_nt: TGTGCCAGCAAAAAGGTTTCCAACTCTGGAAACACCATATATTTT; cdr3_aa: CASKKVSNSGNTIYF
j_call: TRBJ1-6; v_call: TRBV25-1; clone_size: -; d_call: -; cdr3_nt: TGTGCCAGCAGTGAATGGGGCACGGATTCACCCCTCCACTTT; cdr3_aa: CASSEWGTDSPLHF
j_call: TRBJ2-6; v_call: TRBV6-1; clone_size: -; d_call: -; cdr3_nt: TGTGCCAGCGAGAAGGGGCTCTCTGGGGCCAACGTCCTGACTTTC; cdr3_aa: CASEKGLSGANVLTF
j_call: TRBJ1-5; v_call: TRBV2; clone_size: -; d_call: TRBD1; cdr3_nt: TGTGCCATCAAAGGACAGGGAAATCAGCCCCAGCATTTT; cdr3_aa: CAIKGQGNQPQHF
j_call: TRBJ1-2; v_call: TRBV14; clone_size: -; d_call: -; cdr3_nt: TGTGCCAGCAGTATCCACCCCAGGGATGGCTACACCTTC; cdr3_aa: CASSIHPRDGYTF
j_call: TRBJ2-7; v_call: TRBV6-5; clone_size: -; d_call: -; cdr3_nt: TGTGCCAGCAGCCCACTAGGATCCCCTACCGAGCAGTACTTC; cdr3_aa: CASSPLGSPTEQYF
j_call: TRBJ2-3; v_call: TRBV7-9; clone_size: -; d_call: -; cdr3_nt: TGTGCCAGCAGCCCGATAGAGGTTACGCAGTATTTT; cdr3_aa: CASSPIEVTQYF
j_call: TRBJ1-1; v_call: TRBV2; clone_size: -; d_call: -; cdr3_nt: TGTGCCAGCAGTGAACGAGGTGTGCGTAACACTGAAGCTTTCTTT; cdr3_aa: CASSERGVRNTEAFF
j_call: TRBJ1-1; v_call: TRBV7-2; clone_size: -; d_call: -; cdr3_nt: TGTGCCAGCAGCTTAGTAGGGATCAGGACTTTCTTT; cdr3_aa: CASSLVGIRTFF
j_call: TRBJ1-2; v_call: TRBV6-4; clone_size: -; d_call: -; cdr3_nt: TGTGCCAGCAGTGACTTGGGGGGCAGTAACTATGGCTACACCTTC; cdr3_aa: CASSDLGGSNYGYTF
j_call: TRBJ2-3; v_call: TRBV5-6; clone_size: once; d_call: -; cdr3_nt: TGTGCCAGCAGCTTGGAACGGTATATCACAGATACGCAGTATTTT; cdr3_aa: CASSLERYITDTQYF
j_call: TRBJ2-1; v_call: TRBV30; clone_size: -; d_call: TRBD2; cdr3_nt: TGTGCCTGGAGAACTAGCGGGAGGGGATCCTACAATGAGCAGTTCTTC; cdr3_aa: CAWRTSGRGSYNEQFF
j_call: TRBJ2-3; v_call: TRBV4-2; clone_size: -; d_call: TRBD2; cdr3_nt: TGTGCCAGCAGCCAAGAAGGCACTAGCGGCACAGATACGCAGTATTTT; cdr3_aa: CASSQEGTSGTDTQYF
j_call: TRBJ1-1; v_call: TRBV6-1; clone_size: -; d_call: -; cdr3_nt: TGTGCCAGCTGGGGGTCCCCTGAAGCTTTCTTT; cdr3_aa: CASWGSPEAFF
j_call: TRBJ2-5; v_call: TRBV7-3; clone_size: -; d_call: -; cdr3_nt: TGTGCCAGCAGCTTAACGGGGACTGGGGAAGAGACCCAGTACTTC; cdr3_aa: CASSLTGTGEETQYF
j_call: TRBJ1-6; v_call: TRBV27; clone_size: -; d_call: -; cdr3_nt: TGTGCCAGCTTAGGTGTGGGGCGACGGTCCTATAATTCACCCCTCCACTTT; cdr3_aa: CASLGVGRRSYNSPLHF
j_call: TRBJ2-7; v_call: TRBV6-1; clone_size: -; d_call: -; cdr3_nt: TGTGCCAGCAGGGCGGGGCAGGGGGCCTACGAGCAGTACTTC; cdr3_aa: CASRAGQGAYEQYF
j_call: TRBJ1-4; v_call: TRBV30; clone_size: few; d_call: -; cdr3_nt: TGTGCCTGGAGTATCCGGGAAAAACTGTTTTTT; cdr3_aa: CAWSIREKLFF
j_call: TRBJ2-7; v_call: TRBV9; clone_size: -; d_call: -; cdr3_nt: TGTGCCAGCAGCGTAGGGGGTTTGTCCTACGAGCAGTACTTC; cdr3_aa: CASSVGGLSYEQYF
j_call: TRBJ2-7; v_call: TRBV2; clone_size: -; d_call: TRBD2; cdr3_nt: TGTGCCACCCGACTAGCGGGGGGGCAGTACTTC; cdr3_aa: CATRLAGGQYF
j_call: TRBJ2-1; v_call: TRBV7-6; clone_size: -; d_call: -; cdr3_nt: TGTGCCAGCAGCTTAGGATCTGGGACGTACAATGAGCAGTTCTTC; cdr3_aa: CASSLGSGTYNEQFF
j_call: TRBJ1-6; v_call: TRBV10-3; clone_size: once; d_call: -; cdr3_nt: TGTGCCATCAGTGAGTCGGGGCCCGGGACACCCCTCCACTTT; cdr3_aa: CAISESGPGTPLHF
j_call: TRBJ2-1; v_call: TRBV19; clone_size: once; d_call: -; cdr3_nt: TGTGCCACCTCTCCGAGCAATGAGCAGTTCTTC; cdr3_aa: CATSPSNEQFF
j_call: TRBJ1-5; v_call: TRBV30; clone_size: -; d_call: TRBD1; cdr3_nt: TGTGCCTGGAGTCCCGGGACAGGGTACAATCAGCCCCAGCATTTT; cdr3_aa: CAWSPGTGYNQPQHF
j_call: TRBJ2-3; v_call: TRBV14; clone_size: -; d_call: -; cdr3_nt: TGTGCCAGCAGCCAAGGCCCCGCAACTGAGGGCAGTTTGGATACGCAGTATTTT; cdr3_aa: CASSQGPATEGSLDTQYF
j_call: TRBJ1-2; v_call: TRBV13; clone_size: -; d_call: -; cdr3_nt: TGTGCCAGCAGCCCGCGAGGGAGAGAAGCTAACTATGGCTACACCTTC; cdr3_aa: CASSPRGREANYGYTF
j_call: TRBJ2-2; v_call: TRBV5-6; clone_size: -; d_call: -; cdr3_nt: TGTGCCAGCAGCTTGGCTTACACCGGGGAGCTGTTTTTT; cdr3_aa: CASSLAYTGELFF
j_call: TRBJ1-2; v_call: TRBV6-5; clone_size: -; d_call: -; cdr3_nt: TGTGCCAGTGGGCCCGGGGGCGCTCGGAATTATGGCTACACCTTC; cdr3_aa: CASGPGGARNYGYTF
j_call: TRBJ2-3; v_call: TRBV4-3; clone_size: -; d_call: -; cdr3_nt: TGCGCCAGCAGCCAAGTGTATTCAGATACGCAGTATTTT; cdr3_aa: CASSQVYSDTQYF
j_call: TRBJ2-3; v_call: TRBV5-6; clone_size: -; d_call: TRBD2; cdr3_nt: TGTGCCAGCCTTATTCGTTTAGCGGGTCTGGGCACAGATACGCAGTATTTT; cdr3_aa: CASLIRLAGLGTDTQYF
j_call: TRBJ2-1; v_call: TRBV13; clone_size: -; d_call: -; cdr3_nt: TGTGCCAGCAGCTTAGTAGCAGGGAACTCCTACAATGAGCAGTTCTTC; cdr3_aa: CASSLVAGNSYNEQFF
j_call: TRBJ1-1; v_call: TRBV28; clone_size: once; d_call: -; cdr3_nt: TGTGCCAGCATTAGTCAGAACACTGAAGCTTTCTTT; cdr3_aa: CASISQNTEAFF
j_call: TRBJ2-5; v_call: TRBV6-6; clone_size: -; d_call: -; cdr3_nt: TGTGCCAGCAGTTACAAGGTCTGGCAAGAGACCCAGTACTTC; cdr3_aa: CASSYKVWQETQYF